A single sample is the source of the 23 T cell receptor beta chains below, sequenced in a study of blood T cell repertoires in COVID-19 (dated by TCRdb to about 2020). The library was prepared using the immunoSEQ multiplex PCR assay. This is the immuneACCESS table as TCRdb keeps it, with only in-frame sequences that have V and J called. A part of the clones is gone; compared with another copy, unresolved V genes explain less than half, and the rest is unexplained. This sample is represented by fewer than 50,000 clones; roughly 80% of them were singletons. Approximately 12% of the sample is taken by the ten largest. The sample taken for sequencing was peripheral blood. All receptors come from a human donor in a cohort sampled during active COVID-19.

V and J are TRBV7-3 and TRBJ1-2; 12 bases fit TRBD1. The CDR3 length is 18 residues. Germline CDR1 and CDR2: SGHTA and FQGTGA. J was trimmed by 4 bases and V by 1 base; bases with no gene match: 10. The CDR3 DNA sequence: TGTGCCAGCAGCTTAAGTTCGGGGACAGGGGGCTCACTCTATGGCTACACCTTC. Translation: CASSLSSGTGGSLYGYTF.

The gene calls are TRBV3-1 (or the pseudogene TRBV3-2) and TRBJ1-1, with D tentatively TRBD1 (6 bases). The V gene lost 6 bases and the J gene lost 8 bases, with 16 bases spanning the gap. Looked up from germline, CDR1 is LGHDT and CDR2 is YNNKEL (reference sequence). CDR3 length: 13 amino acids. The chain's CDR3 is CASSRYTRGEAFF. In DNA form, the CDR3 reads TGTGCCAGCAGTCGATACACCAGGGGAGAAGCTTTCTTT.

The genes are TRBV7-2 and TRBJ1-1; TRBD1 agrees at 8 bases. The CDR3 covers 11 residues. The V and J ends lost 7 bases and 9 bases, in that order; junction bases with no gene match: 4. Germline V lookup: CDR1 SGHTA, CDR2 FQGNSA. The CDR3 DNA sequence: TGTGCCAGCACCGGACAGGGACAAGCTTTCTTT. Translated: CASTGQGQAFF.

V and J are TRBV4-3 and TRBJ2-6; TRBD1 matches at 9 bases. V trimming: 3 bases; J trimming: 0 bases; junction bases outside the gene matches: 3. This CDR3 is 17 amino acids long. CDR1 LGHNA and CDR2 YSLEER come from the germline V gene. The DNA of the CDR3 is TGCGCCAGCAGCCAGGGGACAGGGCTCTCTGGGGCCAACGTCCTGACTTTC. Its translation: CASSQGTGLSGANVLTF.

This clone appeared a single time. The CDR3 spells CASRENRGLNTEAFF. The CDR3 nucleotides are TGTGCCAGCAGGGAAAACAGGGGGCTGAACACTGAAGCTTTCTTT. V gene TRBV3-1 (or the pseudogene TRBV3-2) combines with J gene TRBJ1-1; the match to TRBD1 covers 9 bases. Germline CDR1 reads LGHDT; CDR2 reads YNNKEL (reference sequence). This CDR3 contains 15 residues. V lost 6 bases to trimming and J lost 0 bases; unmatched junction nucleotides: 5.

J is TRBJ1-1 and V is TRBV10-2, with D unresolved. The CDR3 spans 14 residues. With 7 bases removed from V and 0 bases from J, the gap between germline ends came to 12 bases. Germline V gives CDR1 WSHSY, CDR2 SAAADI. CDR3 sequence: CASTATVMNTEAFF. In DNA form, the CDR3 reads TGCGCCAGCACCGCAACGGTCATGAACACTGAAGCTTTCTTT.

The chain carries TRBV28 and TRBJ1-1; 9 positions agree with TRBD1. The CDR3 totals 18 residues. Germline V gene lookup returns CDR1 MDHEN and CDR2 SYDVKM. J lost 1 base, V lost 5 bases, and 14 bases had no gene match. CDR3 region: CASSPQDRGAWGNTEAFF. The CDR3 DNA sequence: TGTGCCAGCAGTCCTCAGGACAGGGGAGCTTGGGGGAACACTGAAGCTTTCTTT. Supplemented by reference TRBV28 and TRBJ1-1, the full variable domain reads DVKVTQSSRYLVKRTGEKVFLECVQDMDHENMFWYRQDPGLGLRLIYFSYDVKMKEKGDIPEGYSVSREKKERFSLILESASTNQTSMYLCASSPQDRGAWGNTEAFFGQGTRLTVV.

The chain uses TRBV14 and TRBJ1-2; D not resolved. Germline values: CDR1 SGHDN, CDR2 FVKESK. V was shortened by 0 bases and J by 2 bases, with 10 bases between the two germline ends. This CDR3 is 15 amino acids long. For the CDR3, the DNA is TGTGCCAGCAGCCAAGATCAGGCCGGAAACTATGGCTACACCTTC. Amino acid sequence: CASSQDQAGNYGYTF.

The rearrangement links TRBV6-6 to TRBJ1-4, with 11 bases fitting TRBD1. V dropped 8 bases and J dropped 8; count of bases not matched to a gene: 10. The CDR3 covers 15 residues. The germline gives CDR1 MNHNY, CDR2 SVGAGI (reference sequence). The CDR3 DNA reads TGTGCCAGCGTCGGACAGGGGGCGCGTTGGGAAAAACTGTTTTTT. Protein product: CASVGQGARWEKLFF.

The V and J genes are TRBV6-1 and TRBJ2-6, with D unclear. V gave up 2 bases and J gave up 0 bases, with 14 bases separating them. The CDR3 is made up of 18 amino acids. CDR1 and CDR2 from the germline V gene are MNHNS and SASEGT. The CDR3 coding sequence is TGTGCCAGCAGTGAACTGCCTGTGGGCCTCTCTGGGGCCAACGTCCTGACTTTC. Protein sequence: CASSELPVGLSGANVLTF.

V usage is TRBV10-3 and J usage is TRBJ2-7; 9 positions agree with TRBD1. Germline values: CDR1 ENHRY, CDR2 SYGVKD. Germline trimming cut 6 bases from V and 2 bases from J; bases unmatched to any gene: 5. The CDR3 extends over 14 amino acids. The CDR3 bases are TGTGCCATCAGCCCCGGGACAGGGACCTACGAGCAGTACTTC. Encoded protein: CAISPGTGTYEQYF.

The genes are TRBV10-1 and TRBJ2-3; TRBD2 agrees at 8 bases. Germline CDR1 is WNHNN and CDR2 is SYGVQD (reference sequence). The CDR3 totals 15 residues. Unmatched junction bases numbered 8, after V lost 4 bases and J lost 5 bases. The CDR3 DNA reads TGCGCCAGCAGTGCCAGCGGGGGAAAGAAAGATACGCAGTATTTT. Amino acid sequence: CASSASGGKKDTQYF.

The chain carries TRBV2 and TRBJ2-7; TRBD1 agrees at 10 bases. With 7 bases clipped from V and 3 bases from J, the junction kept 3 bases outside the gene matches. This CDR3 is 13 amino acids long. Looked up from germline, CDR1 is SNHLY and CDR2 is FYNNEI. In nucleotides, the CDR3 is TGTGCCAGCATCGGGACAGGGGTCTACGAGCAGTACTTC. Amino acid sequence: CASIGTGVYEQYF.

The rearrangement joins TRBV15 to TRBJ1-4; 9 bases are a match to TRBD1. V shed 5 bases and J 1 base; nucleotides not matched to a gene: 5. Germline CDR1 LNHNV, CDR2 YYDKDF (reference sequence). The CDR3 is 16 residues long. This chain's CDR3 is CATSGTGYLTNEKLFF. CDR3 nucleotides: TGTGCCACCAGCGGGACAGGGTATTTAACTAATGAAAAACTGTTTTTT.

This chain connects TRBV10-3 to TRBJ1-2; 7 bases map to TRBD1. V lost 6 bases and J lost 0; bases outside the gene matches: 7. The CDR3 is 15 residues long. CDR1 is ENHRY, CDR2 SYGVKD, per germline. CDR3 loop: CAISPGTASNYGYTF. The CDR3 DNA follows: TGTGCCATCAGCCCCGGGACAGCGTCTAACTATGGCTACACCTTC.

This chain connects TRBV2 to TRBJ1-1; D call uncertain. Germline V gives CDR1 SNHLY, CDR2 FYNNEI. The CDR3 is made up of 10 amino acids. Trimming removed 3 bases at V and 10 bases at J, with 6 bases between. The CDR3 loop is CASSETGAFF. The CDR3 DNA reads TGTGCCAGCAGTGAGACGGGAGCTTTCTTT.

V gene TRBV5-1 combines with J gene TRBJ1-3, with 7 bases fitting TRBD1. This CDR3 has 15 amino acids. Germline V CDR1 and CDR2: SGHRS, YFSETQ. After removal of 4 bases from V and 4 bases from J, the junction contained 8 bases not matched to a gene. The CDR3: CASSTRQGGGNTIYF. The CDR3, as DNA: TGCGCCAGCAGCACTAGACAGGGTGGGGGAAACACCATATATTTT.

The rearrangement joins TRBV4-3 to TRBJ1-2; 9 bases map to TRBD1. J was trimmed by 2 bases and V by 6 bases; bases with no gene match: 7. Germline V lookup: CDR1 LGHNA, CDR2 YSLEER. This CDR3 spans 15 amino acids. The CDR3: CASRIDRGTNYGYTF. The CDR3 nucleotides are TGCGCCAGCAGGATCGACAGGGGGACCAACTATGGCTACACCTTC.

The chain combines TRBV5-6 with TRBJ2-7; 9 bases align to TRBD2. CDR3 size: 18 residues. V shed 0 bases, J shed 6 bases, and the junction held 16 bases outside the gene matches. Looked up from germline, CDR1 is SGHDT and CDR2 is YYEEEE. CDR3 in amino acids: CASSLVFVAGAGGIEQYF. CDR3 DNA: TGTGCCAGCAGCTTGGTCTTCGTAGCGGGGGCAGGGGGAATCGAGCAGTACTTC.

The chain has TRBV3-1 (or the pseudogene TRBV3-2) and TRBJ2-7; 9 bases line up with TRBD1. This CDR3 comprises 14 residues. CDR1 and CDR2 (germline): LGHDT, YNNKEL (reference sequence). V shed 3 bases, J shed 2 bases, and the junction held 2 bases outside the gene matches. DNA for the CDR3: TGTGCCAGCAGCCATCGGGACAGGGCCTACGAGCAGTACTTC. Protein: CASSHRDRAYEQYF.

V usage is TRBV30 and J usage is TRBJ1-5, with D possibly TRBD1 on 5 matching bases. Trimming took off 3 bases at V and 4 bases at J, with 16 bases between the two ends. Germline V gene data show CDR1 as GTSNPN and CDR2 as SVGIG (reference sequence). The CDR3 consists of 15 residues. The CDR3 protein is CAWRSTDRVNQPQHF. The CDR3 DNA sequence: TGTGCCTGGAGGTCCACCGACAGAGTAAATCAGCCCCAGCATTTT.

The CDR3 DNA is TGTGCCAGATCCTTTCGGGACAGGGGGCGGGGCACTGAAGCTTTCTTT. Protein product: CARSFRDRGRGTEAFF. This chain links TRBV19 with TRBJ1-1; 12 positions agree with TRBD1. Germline V gene sequence: CDR1 LNHDA, CDR2 SQIVND (reference sequence). V gave up 9 bases and J gave up 4 bases; unmatched junction bases: 12. The CDR3 spans 16 residues.

The rearrangement uses TRBV4-3 and TRBJ1-3; D is ambiguous. The CDR3 covers 16 residues. In germline, CDR1 is LGHNA, CDR2 YSLEER. Trimming shortened V by 0 bases and J by 0 bases, and 9 bases separated the two germline ends. The CDR3 DNA sequence: TGCGCCAGCAGCCAAGATCGTCCGGGCTCTGGAAACACCATATATTTT. Protein: CASSQDRPGSGNTIYF.